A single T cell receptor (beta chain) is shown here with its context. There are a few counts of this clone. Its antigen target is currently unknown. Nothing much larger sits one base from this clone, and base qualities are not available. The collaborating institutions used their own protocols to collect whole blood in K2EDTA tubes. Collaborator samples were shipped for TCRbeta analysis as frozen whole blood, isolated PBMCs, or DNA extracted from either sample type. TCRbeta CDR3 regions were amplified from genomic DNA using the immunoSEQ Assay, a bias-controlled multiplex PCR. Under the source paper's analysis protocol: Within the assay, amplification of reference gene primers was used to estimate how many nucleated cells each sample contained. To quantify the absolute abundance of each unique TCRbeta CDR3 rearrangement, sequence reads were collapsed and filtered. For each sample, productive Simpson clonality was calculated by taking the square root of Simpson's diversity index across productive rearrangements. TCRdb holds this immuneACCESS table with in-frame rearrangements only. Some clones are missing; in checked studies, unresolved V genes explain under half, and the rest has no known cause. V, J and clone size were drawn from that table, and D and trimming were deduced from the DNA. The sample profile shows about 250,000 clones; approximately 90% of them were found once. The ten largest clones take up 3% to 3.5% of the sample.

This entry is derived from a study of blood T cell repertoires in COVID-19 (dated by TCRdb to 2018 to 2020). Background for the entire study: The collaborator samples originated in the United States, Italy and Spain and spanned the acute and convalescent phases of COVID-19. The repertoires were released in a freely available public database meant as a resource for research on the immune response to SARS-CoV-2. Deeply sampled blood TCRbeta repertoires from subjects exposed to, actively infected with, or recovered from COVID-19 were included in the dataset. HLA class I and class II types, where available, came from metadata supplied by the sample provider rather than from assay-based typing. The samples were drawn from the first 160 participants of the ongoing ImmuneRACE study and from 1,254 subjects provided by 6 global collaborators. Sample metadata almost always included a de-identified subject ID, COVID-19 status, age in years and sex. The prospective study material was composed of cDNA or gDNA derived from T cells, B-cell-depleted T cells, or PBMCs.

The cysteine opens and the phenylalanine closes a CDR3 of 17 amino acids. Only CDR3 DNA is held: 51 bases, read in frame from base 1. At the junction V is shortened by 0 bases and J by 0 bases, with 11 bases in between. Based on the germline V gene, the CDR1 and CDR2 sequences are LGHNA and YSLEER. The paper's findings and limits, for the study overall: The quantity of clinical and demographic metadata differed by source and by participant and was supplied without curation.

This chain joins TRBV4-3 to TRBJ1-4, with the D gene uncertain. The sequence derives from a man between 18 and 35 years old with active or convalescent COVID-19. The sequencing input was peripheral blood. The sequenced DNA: TGCGCCAGCAGCCAAGATCCCCGGTCTGCAACTAATGAAAAACTGTTTTTT. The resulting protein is CASSQDPRSATNEKLFF.